This T cell receptor (beta chain) was found in a study of STAT5B mutations in CD4+ large granular lymphocyte leukemia. Study-wide results and caveats: Patient CD4-sorted repertoires looked more clonal than healthy CD4+ repertoires, even without putative leukemic clones.

A note on this clone: Its antigen is unidentified.

Produced via immunoSEQ multiplex PCR; TCRdb's table is partial and in-frame only. The sample has 25,000 to 35,000 clones, around 73% seen once; the top ten hold approximately 2.5%. Sample: CD4+ T cells from blood buffy coats. The receptor's source is a human donor in good health.

CDR3 in amino acids: CASSHPGTVAKNIQYF. The CDR3 nucleotides read TGTGCCAGCAGCCACCCCGGGACAGTAGCCAAAAACATTCAGTACTTC. J is TRBJ2-4 and V is TRBV7-4; 7 positions match TRBD1. Trimming at V came to 5 bases and at J to 0 bases, leaving 7 bases not matched to a gene. The CDR3 contains 16 residues. Germline V CDR1 and CDR2: SGHVT, SQSDAQ.